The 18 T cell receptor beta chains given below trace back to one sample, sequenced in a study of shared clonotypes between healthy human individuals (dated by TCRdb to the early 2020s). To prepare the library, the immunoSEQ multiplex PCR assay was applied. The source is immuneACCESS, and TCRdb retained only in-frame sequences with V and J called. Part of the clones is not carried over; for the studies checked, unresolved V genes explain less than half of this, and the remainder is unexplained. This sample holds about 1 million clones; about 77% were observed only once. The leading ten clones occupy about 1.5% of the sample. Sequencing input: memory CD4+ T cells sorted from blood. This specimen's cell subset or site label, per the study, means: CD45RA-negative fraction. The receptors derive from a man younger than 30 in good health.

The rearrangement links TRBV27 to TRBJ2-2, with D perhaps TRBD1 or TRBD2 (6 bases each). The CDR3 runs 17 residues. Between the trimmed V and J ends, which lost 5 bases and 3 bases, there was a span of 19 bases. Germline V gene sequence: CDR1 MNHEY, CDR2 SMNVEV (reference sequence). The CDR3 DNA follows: TGTGCCAGCAGTACCCAACGAGGGGGGCCGGACACCGGGGAGCTGTTTTTT. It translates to CASSTQRGGPDTGELFF.

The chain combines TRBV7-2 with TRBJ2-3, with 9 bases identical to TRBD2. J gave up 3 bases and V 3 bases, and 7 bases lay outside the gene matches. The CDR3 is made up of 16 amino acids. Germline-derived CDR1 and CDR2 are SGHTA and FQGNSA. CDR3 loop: CASSFRGGALTDTQYF. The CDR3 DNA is TGTGCCAGCAGCTTCCGCGGGGGGGCTTTGACAGATACGCAGTATTTT. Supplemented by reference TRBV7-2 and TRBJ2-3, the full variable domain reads GAGVSQSPSNKVTEKGKDVELRCDPISGHTALYWYRQSLGQGLEFLIYFQGNSAPDKSGLPSDRFSAERTGGSVSTLTIQRTQQEDSAVYLCASSFRGGALTDTQYFGPGTRLTVL.

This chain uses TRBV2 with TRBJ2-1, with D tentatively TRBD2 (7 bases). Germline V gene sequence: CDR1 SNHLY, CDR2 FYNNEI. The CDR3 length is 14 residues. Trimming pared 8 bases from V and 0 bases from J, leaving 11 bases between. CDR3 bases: TGTGCCAGCGAGGGGGGGAGCTCCTACAATGAGCAGTTCTTC. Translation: CASEGGSSYNEQFF. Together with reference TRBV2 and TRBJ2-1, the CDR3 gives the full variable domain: EPEVTQTPSHQVTQMGQEVILRCVPISNHLYFYWYRQILGQKVEFLVSFYNNEISEKSEIFDDQFSVERPDGSNFTLKIRSTKLEDSAMYFCASEGGSSYNEQFFGPGTRLTVL.

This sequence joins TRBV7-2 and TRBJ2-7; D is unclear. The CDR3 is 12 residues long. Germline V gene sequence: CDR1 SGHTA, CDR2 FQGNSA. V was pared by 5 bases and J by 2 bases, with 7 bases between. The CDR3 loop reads CASSKGAYEQYF. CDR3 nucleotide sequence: TGTGCCAGCAGCAAAGGAGCCTACGAGCAGTACTTC.

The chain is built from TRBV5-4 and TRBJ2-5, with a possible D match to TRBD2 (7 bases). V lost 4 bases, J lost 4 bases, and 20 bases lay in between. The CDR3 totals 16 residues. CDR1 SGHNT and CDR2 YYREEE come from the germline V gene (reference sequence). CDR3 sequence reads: CASSKGGELGRETQYF. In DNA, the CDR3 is TGTGCCAGCAGCAAGGGGGGGGAACTCGGACGAGAGACCCAGTACTTC.

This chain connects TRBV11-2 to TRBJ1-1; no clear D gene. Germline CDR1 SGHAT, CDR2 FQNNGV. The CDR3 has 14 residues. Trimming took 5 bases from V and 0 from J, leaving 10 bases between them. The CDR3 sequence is CASSPSFVNTEAFF. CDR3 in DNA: TGTGCCAGCAGCCCGTCTTTTGTGAACACTGAAGCTTTCTTT.

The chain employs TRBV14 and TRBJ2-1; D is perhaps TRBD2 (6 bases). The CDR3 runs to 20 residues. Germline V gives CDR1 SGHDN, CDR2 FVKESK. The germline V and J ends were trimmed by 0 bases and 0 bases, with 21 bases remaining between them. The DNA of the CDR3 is TGTGCCAGCAGCCAAGATGGGGGACTCTTTGGTCATAGCTCCTACAATGAGCAGTTCTTC. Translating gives CASSQDGGLFGHSSYNEQFF.

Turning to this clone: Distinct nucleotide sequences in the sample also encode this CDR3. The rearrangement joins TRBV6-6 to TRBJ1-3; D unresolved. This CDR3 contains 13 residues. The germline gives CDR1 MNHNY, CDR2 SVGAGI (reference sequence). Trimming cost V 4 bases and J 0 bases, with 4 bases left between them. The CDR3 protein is CASSSTSGNTIYF. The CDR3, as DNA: TGTGCCAGCAGTTCCACCTCTGGAAACACCATATATTTT.

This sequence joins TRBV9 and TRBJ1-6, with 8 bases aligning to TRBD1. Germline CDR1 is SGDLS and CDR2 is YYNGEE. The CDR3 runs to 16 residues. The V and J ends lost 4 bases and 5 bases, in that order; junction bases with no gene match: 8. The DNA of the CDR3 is TGTGCCAGCAGCCAGGACAGGGCGAGGAATAATTCACCCCTCCACTTT. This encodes CASSQDRARNNSPLHF.

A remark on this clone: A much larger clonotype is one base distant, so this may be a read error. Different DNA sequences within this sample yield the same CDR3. The CDR3 region has the DNA TGCGCCAGCAGCCTACAGGGGGATAATTCACCCCTCCACTTT. This translates into CASSLQGDNSPLHF. This rearrangement joins TRBV5-1 to TRBJ1-6, with TRBD1 matching 8 bases. Looked up from germline, CDR1 is SGHRS and CDR2 is YFSETQ. The J segment lost 5 bases and the V segment lost 4 bases, leaving 2 bases of the junction unmatched. This CDR3 region has 14 residues. Full variable domain (remainder filled in from reference TRBV5-1 and TRBJ1-6): KAGVTQTPRYLIKTRGQQVTLSCSPISGHRSVSWYQQTPGQGLQFLFEYFSETQRNKGNFPGRFSGRQFSNSRSEMNVSTLELGDSALYLCASSLQGDNSPLHFGNGTRLTVT.

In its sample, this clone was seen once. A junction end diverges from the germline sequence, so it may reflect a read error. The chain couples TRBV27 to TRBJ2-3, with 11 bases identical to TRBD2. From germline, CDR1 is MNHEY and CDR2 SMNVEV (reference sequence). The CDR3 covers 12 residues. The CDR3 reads CASSQTSGGTHF. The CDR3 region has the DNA TGTGCCAGCAGTCAAACTAGCGGGGGCACTCATTTT.

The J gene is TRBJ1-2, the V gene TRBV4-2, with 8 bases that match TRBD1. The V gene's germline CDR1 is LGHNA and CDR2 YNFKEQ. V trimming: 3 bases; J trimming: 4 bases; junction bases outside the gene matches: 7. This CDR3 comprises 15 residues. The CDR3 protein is CASSQSEDRAYGYTF. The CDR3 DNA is TGTGCCAGCAGCCAGTCGGAGGACAGGGCCTATGGCTACACCTTC.

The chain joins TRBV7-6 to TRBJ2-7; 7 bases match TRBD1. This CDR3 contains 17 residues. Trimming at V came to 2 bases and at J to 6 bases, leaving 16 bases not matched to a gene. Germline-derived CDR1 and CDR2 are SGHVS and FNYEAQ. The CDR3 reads CASSLSVFRDSRFEQYF. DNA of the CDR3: TGTGCCAGCAGCTTATCTGTTTTCCGGGACAGTCGTTTCGAGCAGTACTTC.

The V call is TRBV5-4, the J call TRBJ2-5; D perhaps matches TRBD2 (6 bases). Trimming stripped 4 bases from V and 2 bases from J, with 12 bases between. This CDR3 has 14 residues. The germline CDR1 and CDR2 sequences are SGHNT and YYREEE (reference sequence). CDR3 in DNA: TGTGCCAGCAGCCGGGACTTATCACAAGAGACCCAGTACTTC. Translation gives CASSRDLSQETQYF.

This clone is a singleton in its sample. The CDR3 region has the DNA TGTGCCAGCAGCTTGTTTCCGGGGGCTGGAACTGAAGCTTTCTTT. It is translated as CASSLFPGAGTEAFF. The J gene is TRBJ1-1, the V gene TRBV5-6, with D perhaps TRBD1 (6 bases). The CDR3 is 15 amino acids. Trimming left V 1 base short and J 5 bases short, with 15 bases between. Germline values: CDR1 SGHDT, CDR2 YYEEEE.

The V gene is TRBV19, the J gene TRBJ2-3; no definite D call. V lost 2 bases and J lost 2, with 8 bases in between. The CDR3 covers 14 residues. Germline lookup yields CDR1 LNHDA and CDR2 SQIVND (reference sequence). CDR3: CASSIIGDTDTQYF. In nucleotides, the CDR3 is TGTGCCAGTAGTATAATCGGAGACACAGATACGCAGTATTTT.

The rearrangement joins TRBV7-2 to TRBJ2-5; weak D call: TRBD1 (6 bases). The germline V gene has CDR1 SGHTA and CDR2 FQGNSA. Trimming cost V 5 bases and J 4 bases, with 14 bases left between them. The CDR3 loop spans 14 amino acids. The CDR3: CASSLLGHGETQYF. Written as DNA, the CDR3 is TGTGCCAGCAGCCTTCTGGGACATGGAGAGACCCAGTACTTC.

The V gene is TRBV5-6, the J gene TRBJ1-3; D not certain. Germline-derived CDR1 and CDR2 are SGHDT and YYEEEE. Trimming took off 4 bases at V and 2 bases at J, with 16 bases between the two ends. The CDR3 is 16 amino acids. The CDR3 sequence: CASSPDGGLTGNTIYF. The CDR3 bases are TGTGCCAGCAGCCCTGATGGAGGGTTGACTGGAAACACCATATATTTT.